These 23 T cell receptor beta chains originate from one sample sequenced in a study of T cells in Graves' hyperthyroidism and ophthalmopathy. TCR beta CDR3 region amplification was performed from RNA transcripts. The primer set for the first-round RT-PCR of the TCR CDR3 was HTBI. TCRdb redid the calling of the multiplex PCR reads with MiXCR, one entry per CDR3 protein. The sample lists some 370,000 distinct CDR3 sequences, about a sixth occurring once. The sequencing input was blood. These receptors were collected from a woman in her 30s with Graves' hyperthyroidism that later progressed to Graves' ophthalmopathy.

At least ten counts were recorded for this clonotype. This sequence joins TRBV20-1 and TRBJ1-1; D is perhaps TRBD1 (6 bases). CDR3 length equals 14 residues. The V end lost 1 base, the J end lost 5 bases, and 14 bases lay between the germline ends. In germline, CDR1 is DFQATT, CDR2 SNEGSKA (reference sequence). The CDR3 bases are TGCAGTGCTAGAGTGGGAGGGGGAAGGACTGAAGCTTTCTTT. Amino acids: CSARVGGGRTEAFF.

This clonotype was picked up many times. The chain combines TRBV6-1 with TRBJ1-1, with D perhaps matching TRBD1 (6 bases). The germline gives CDR1 MNHNS, CDR2 SASEGT. V was shortened by 8 bases and J by 5 bases, with 12 bases between the two germline ends. The CDR3 is 12 residues long. The CDR3 DNA is TGTGCCAGCTCCGGGGGCAGGACTGAAGCTTTCTTT. Translated, it gives CASSGGRTEAFF.

In its sample, this clonotype was seen many times. The chain uses TRBV7-3 and TRBJ2-7; D not certain. CDR3 length equals 15 residues. The V end was cut by 4 bases, the J end by 0 bases, with 13 bases between. CDR1 SGHTA and CDR2 FQGTGA come from the germline V gene. The CDR3 loop is CASSSRPKASYEQYF. Written as DNA, the CDR3 is TGTGCCAGCAGCTCCCGACCGAAAGCCTCCTACGAGCAGTACTTC.

In this sample, this clonotype turned up many times. The rearrangement joins TRBV11-3 to TRBJ2-2, with 7 bases matching TRBD2. The CDR3 length is 15 residues. The V gene end was trimmed by 5 bases and the J gene end by 8 bases; junction bases not matched to a gene: 11. Per germline, CDR1 SGHNT and CDR2 YENEEA. This CDR3 reads CASSAGREAVGELFF. The CDR3 DNA sequence: TGTGCCAGCAGCGCCGGACGGGAGGCCGTTGGGGAGCTGTTTTTT.

The CDR3 DNA reads as TGTGCCAGCTCTCCCAATCGAGGGGGAGGCGGGGAGCTGTTTTTT. It translates to CASSPNRGGGGELFF. This chain links TRBV28 with TRBJ2-2; the D call may be TRBD1 or TRBD2 (6 bases each). The CDR3 is 15 residues long. CDR1 and CDR2 from the germline V gene are MDHEN and SYDVKM. V shed 8 bases and J shed 7 bases, with 20 bases lying between them.

This clonotype was seen repeatedly, ten times or more. The chain uses TRBV28 and TRBJ1-3; TRBD1 matches 9 bases. V lost 5 bases, J lost 4 bases, and 6 bases stayed unmatched. CDR3 length: 15 amino acids. The V gene's germline CDR1 is MDHEN and CDR2 SYDVKM. CDR3 coding DNA: TGTGCCAGCAGTCCGGACAGGGGCTCCGGAAACACCATATATTTT. Residues: CASSPDRGSGNTIYF.

Of note for this clonotype: This may be a read error: a much more frequent sequence differs by one nucleotide. As the CDR3 is not closed by the conserved phenylalanine or tryptophan, this likely results from a read error. The chain has TRBV12-3 or TRBV12-4 and TRBJ2-1; possible D gene TRBD1, 6 bases. This CDR3 spans 14 amino acids. Trimming shortened V by 7 bases and J by 1 base, and 11 bases separated the two germline ends. As DNA, the CDR3 is TGTGCCAGCACCCAGGACAGTTCCTACAATGAGCAGTTCTAC. Translated: CASTQDSSYNEQFY.

Ten or more counts support this clonotype. The chain joins TRBV5-1 to TRBJ1-1; 7 nucleotides match TRBD1. The CDR3 consists of 12 residues. V lost 5 bases, J lost 6 bases, and 4 bases stayed unmatched. Germline assignment: CDR1 SGHRS and CDR2 YFSETQ. The CDR3 DNA reads as TGCGCCAGCAGACAGGGGAGGTCTGAAGCTTTCTTT. As protein: CASRQGRSEAFF.

The rearrangement joins TRBV19 to TRBJ1-5; D might be TRBD1 (5 bases). Trimming shortened V by 5 bases and J by 4 bases, and 18 bases separated the two germline ends. The germline V gene encodes CDR1 LNHDA and CDR2 SQIVND (reference sequence). The CDR3 runs to 16 residues. The CDR3 loop reads CASSVDTILPNQPQHF. The CDR3 DNA sequence: TGTGCCAGTAGTGTGGACACCATATTGCCGAATCAGCCCCAGCATTTT.

The chain has TRBV4-1 and TRBJ1-1, with a possible D match to TRBD1 (5 bases). Germline values: CDR1 MGHRA, CDR2 YSYEKL. Trimming took off 4 bases at V and 1 base at J, with 16 bases between the two ends. CDR3 size: 16 residues. For the CDR3, the DNA is TGCGCCAGCAGCCCCCGGGGGGAAGGTCGGAACACTGAAGCTTTCTTT. Translating it yields CASSPRGEGRNTEAFF.

V usage is TRBV19 and J usage is TRBJ1-2; a possible D gene is TRBD1 (5 bases). Germline values: CDR1 LNHDA, CDR2 SQIVND (reference sequence). Trimming pared 2 bases from V and 6 bases from J, leaving 13 bases between. This CDR3 region has 14 residues. For the CDR3, the DNA is TGTGCCAGTAGTATATACGAGGGGCTAAATGGCTACACCTTC. It yields the protein CASSIYEGLNGYTF.

The table lists this clonotype with many counts. The chain is built from TRBV28 and TRBJ1-2, with a weak D call TRBD1 (5 bases). Germline V gene data show CDR1 as MDHEN and CDR2 as SYDVKM. The CDR3 length is 14 residues. Deletions cut 3 bases from V and 9 bases from J, with 17 bases between. CDR3 nucleotide sequence: TGTGCCAGCAGTTTCGGGGCTGAGACGGTACGCTACACCTTC. This translates into CASSFGAETVRYTF.

This clonotype has a count of ten or more. This chain links TRBV12-3 or TRBV12-4 with TRBJ1-1; a possible D gene is TRBD1 (6 bases). The CDR3 runs 15 residues. V dropped 3 bases and J dropped 0 bases, with 11 bases sitting between them. CDR3: CASSFRGAMNTEAFF. The CDR3, as DNA: TGTGCCAGCAGTTTTAGGGGGGCCATGAACACTGAAGCTTTCTTT.

This clonotype was picked up a small number of times. This chain uses TRBV4-1 with TRBJ2-7; TRBD1 aligns across 9 bases. Per germline, CDR1 MGHRA and CDR2 YSYEKL. The V and J ends lost 0 bases and 5 bases, in that order; junction bases with no gene match: 2. The CDR3 sequence is 14 residues long. The CDR3 is CASSQEQGADEQYF. As DNA, the CDR3 is TGCGCCAGCAGCCAAGAACAGGGGGCCGACGAGCAGTACTTC.

At least ten counts were recorded for this clonotype. The chain is built from TRBV29-1 and TRBJ2-5; the D gene is possibly TRBD2 (6 bases). Looked up from germline, CDR1 is SQVTM and CDR2 is ANQGSEA. V was shortened by 7 bases and J by 2 bases, with 17 bases between the two germline ends. The CDR3 is 14 amino acids. CDR3 DNA sequence: TGCAGCGCGATCAAGGTCGGGGGACAAGAGACCCAGTACTTC. Encoded protein: CSAIKVGGQETQYF.

The genes are TRBV18 and TRBJ2-7; 7 nucleotides line up with TRBD1. Germline V CDR1 and CDR2: KGHSH, LQKENI. The length of the CDR3 is 13 residues. With 6 bases clipped from V and 6 bases from J, the junction kept 8 bases outside the gene matches. The CDR3 DNA is TGTGCCAGCTCCCGACAGGGTTCGGCCGAGCAGTACTTC. Protein product: CASSRQGSAEQYF.

This sequence joins TRBV29-1 and TRBJ2-7; D may be TRBD1 (5 bases). CDR1 is SQVTM and CDR2 is ANQGSEA in the germline V gene. Trimming took 7 bases from V and 0 from J, leaving 10 bases between them. The CDR3 is 12 amino acids. The CDR3 bases are TGCAGCGCTGCAGGGTCCTCCTACGAGCAGTACTTC. Its translation: CSAAGSSYEQYF.

This clonotype was recorded many times. The rearrangement joins TRBV3-1 to TRBJ2-1; 8 bases match TRBD2. The CDR3 runs 18 residues. The germline CDR1 and CDR2 sequences are LGHDT and YNNKEL (reference sequence). Losses at the gene ends were 0 bases for V and 0 bases for J; bases not matched to a gene: 7. The CDR3 loop is CASSQDPGGESSYNEQFF. The CDR3 DNA follows: TGTGCCAGCAGCCAAGATCCCGGGGGGGAAAGCTCCTACAATGAGCAGTTCTTC.

The chain is built from TRBV11-2 and TRBJ2-7; 7 bases match TRBD2. The CDR3 contains 15 residues. The germline CDR1 and CDR2 sequences are SGHAT and FQNNGV. V dropped 5 bases and J dropped 0; count of bases not matched to a gene: 7. The CDR3 sequence is CASSRLAALSYEQYF. Here the CDR3 DNA reads TGTGCCAGCAGCCGTCTAGCGGCACTCTCCTACGAGCAGTACTTC.

This clonotype has a handful of counts. The rearrangement joins TRBV20-1 to TRBJ2-5, with 10 bases fitting TRBD2. Germline CDR1 and CDR2: DFQATT and SNEGSKA (reference sequence). CDR3 length equals 14 residues. V dropped 7 bases and J dropped 5; count of bases not matched to a gene: 10. The DNA for the CDR3 is TGCAGTGGGCTAGCGGGGGCCACCACGGAGACCCAGTACTTC. The encoded protein is CSGLAGATTETQYF.

In this sample, this clonotype turned up many times. In DNA, the CDR3 is TGTGCCAGCAGTCCCAGGACAGGTCGGGACGAGCAGTACTTC. It yields the protein CASSPRTGRDEQYF. V is TRBV27 and J is TRBJ2-7; 7 nucleotides line up with TRBD1. Germline assignment: CDR1 MNHEY and CDR2 SMNVEV (reference sequence). V shed 5 bases, J shed 5 bases, and the junction held 9 bases outside the gene matches. The CDR3 contains 14 residues.

The sample holds many counts of this clonotype. The gene calls are TRBV29-1 and TRBJ1-2; D is perhaps TRBD1 (5 bases). CDR3 length equals 16 residues. V dropped 1 base and J dropped 4 bases, with 19 bases sitting between them. The germline V gene encodes CDR1 SQVTM and CDR2 ANQGSEA. Written as DNA, the CDR3 is TGCAGCGTTGAAGTTCCAGGGTCGGTTAGAGGCTATGGCTACACCTTC. Translation: CSVEVPGSVRGYGYTF.

This clonotype was observed many times. This sequence joins TRBV12-3 or TRBV12-4 and TRBJ1-2, with a weak D call TRBD1 (6 bases). V shed 5 bases and J shed 7 bases, with 23 bases lying between them. This CDR3 contains 16 residues. In DNA form, the CDR3 reads TGTGCCAGCAGTCCTAGCCTGACAAGGGGGGAGGGTGGCTACACCTTC. This translates into CASSPSLTRGEGGYTF.